The rows below give T cell receptor beta chains drawn from one sample of a study of T cell responses to AZD1222 COVID-19 vaccine. Profiled with immunoSEQ multiplex PCR; TCRdb holds only in-frame clones, not every one. The sample carries roughly 130,000 clones, roughly 88% recorded once. The sample was peripheral blood, taken on day 0 of AZD1222 vaccination. The receptors here all came from an adult in good health. CDR3s include the opening cysteine and the closing phenylalanine or tryptophan. The order of the fields is V gene, J gene, clone size, CDR3 protein. Size values are once, few and many counts, or a class for expanded clones, and some rows have none.

TRBV7-9	TRBJ2-7	NA	CASSRPGTGGHEQYF
TRBV7-8	TRBJ2-7	NA	CASSLGQGGAEQYF
TRBV29-1	TRBJ2-1	NA	CSVEPAGGNEQFF
TRBV18	TRBJ1-4	NA	CASSETGEWLFF
TRBV6-5	TRBJ1-2	NA	CASSYSAGQGIYSYTF
TRBV29-1	TRBJ2-2	NA	CSVKGGNTGELFF
TRBV2	TRBJ2-3	NA	CASRTGGVEDTQYF
TRBV29-1	TRBJ2-7	once	CSAAVKGYEQYF
TRBV5-1	TRBJ1-1	NA	CASSLGTGGVNTEAFF
TRBV7-9	TRBJ2-4	NA	CASSSRDRGAKNIQYF
TRBV19	TRBJ2-1	NA	CASSRGSYNEQFF
TRBV5-3	TRBJ1-2	once	CARSFGTPNYGYTF
TRBV9	TRBJ1-1	NA	CASSPGTQITEAFF
TRBV5-6	TRBJ2-4	NA	CASAGTGVKNIQYF
TRBV5-5	TRBJ1-2	NA	CASGGTGVGYGYTF
TRBV6-4	TRBJ2-2	NA	CASKQSSQRNTGELFF
TRBV6-5	TRBJ2-3	NA	CASSSVRAQYF
TRBV14	TRBJ2-7	NA	CASSLAGVDEQYF
TRBV7-9	TRBJ2-7	NA	CASSTRETSSYEQYF
TRBV11-2	TRBJ2-3	NA	CASSLVGVSTDSQYF
TRBV11-2	TRBJ2-2	NA	CASSLTSGRSTGELFF
TRBV7-3	TRBJ1-6	NA	CASSLLANYNSPLHF
TRBV5-4	TRBJ2-5	once	CASTGEGLRETQYF
TRBV27	TRBJ2-3	NA	CASSFVPGTQYF
TRBV11-3	TRBJ2-7	NA	CASSLGQNYEQYF
TRBV5-1	TRBJ1-2	once	CASSPEGRNYGYTF
TRBV5-1	TRBJ2-7	NA	CASSGNGAGGSSYEQYF
TRBV27	TRBJ2-2	NA	CASSAGGYTGELFF
TRBV19	TRBJ1-4	NA	CASSIVESPGWMTNEKLFF
TRBV28	TRBJ1-4	NA	CASSLTAVPNEKLFF
TRBV30	TRBJ2-1	few	CAWSVRGEQFF
TRBV12-2	TRBJ2-1	NA	CASRSAERTSYYNEQFF
TRBV5-4	TRBJ2-3	NA	CASSLGTTSTDTQYF
TRBV5-1	TRBJ1-1	NA	CASSLSPVNTEAFF
TRBV7-2	TRBJ2-3	NA	CASSLDYLSTDTQYF
TRBV9	TRBJ2-3	NA	CASSRQGTSTDTQYF
TRBV10-3	TRBJ2-2	NA	CATGLAGGQWTGELFF
TRBV9	TRBJ2-5	NA	CASSVVGGIGTQYF
TRBV7-9	TRBJ2-1	NA	CASSPDTGNEQFF
TRBV6-5	TRBJ1-4	NA	CASSSLVGATNEKLFF
TRBV19	TRBJ1-4	NA	CASSLDRVEKLFF
TRBV6-4	TRBJ2-1	NA	CASSWTGGDRYNEQFF
TRBV20-1	TRBJ2-5	NA	CSASAGASQETQYF
TRBV24-1	TRBJ2-5	NA	CATSDLGTGSVTQYF
TRBV4-3	TRBJ2-7	NA	CASSQEAAELYEQYF
TRBV19	TRBJ1-2	few	CASSSDRTKPYGYTF
TRBV24-1	TRBJ2-3	NA	CATSGRVPGTQYF
TRBV5-6	TRBJ1-1	few	CASSSRQGLIRGRTEAFF